A single sample is the source of the 28 T cell receptor beta chains below, sequenced in a study of neurological immune-mediated disorders. The time point is: technical triplicate 3. MiXCR, run by TCRdb on the 5' RACE reads, gives a single entry per CDR3 protein. There are nearly 30,000 distinct CDR3 sequences in the sample; roughly a sixth occur only once, and about 5% lies in the top ten. The sequencing sample was made of CD4+ T cells from blood. The receptors derive from a female donor with HTLV-1-associated myelopathy (HAM/TSP).

This clonotype is labeled medium-sized. The chain employs TRBV5-1 and TRBJ2-3; a weak D match, TRBD2 (6 bases). V was shortened by 0 bases and J by 5 bases, with 22 bases between the two germline ends. The length of the CDR3 is 18 residues. Germline V gene data show CDR1 as SGHRS and CDR2 as YFSETQ. CDR3: CASSLDPRWWLGGDTQYF. Here the CDR3 DNA reads TGCGCCAGCAGCTTGGACCCCCGATGGTGGTTGGGAGGAGATACGCAGTATTTT.

This clonotype was recorded at least ten times. V gene TRBV6-2 or TRBV6-3 combines with J gene TRBJ1-6, with D possibly being TRBD1 (6 bases). Trimming took off 0 bases at V and 9 bases at J, with 12 bases between the two ends. The length of the CDR3 is 15 residues. Germline V gene sequence: CDR1 MNHEY, CDR2 SVGEGT. CDR3 DNA: TGTGCCAGCAGTTACTCGATAAGGGGGTCTTCACCCCTCCACTTT. This codes for CASSYSIRGSSPLHF.

This clonotype was seen at least ten times. The rearrangement uses TRBV11-2 and TRBJ2-1; 8 bases line up with TRBD2. CDR1 and CDR2 (germline): SGHAT, FQNNGV. The V gene end was trimmed by 2 bases and the J gene end by 15 bases; junction bases not matched to a gene: 9. The CDR3 totals 13 residues. The DNA of the CDR3 is TGTGCCAGCAGCTTACTTCGGGGGGGAGTGCGGTTCTTC. The encoded protein is CASSLLRGGVRFF.

This clonotype came up many times. This chain connects TRBV6-6 to TRBJ1-6, with TRBD1 as a possible D gene (5 bases). V lost 3 bases and J 9 bases, leaving 12 bases between the germline ends. CDR1 and CDR2 (germline): MNHNY, SVGAGI (reference sequence). The CDR3 runs to 14 residues. The CDR3 reads CASSYEGLSSPLHF. Written as DNA, the CDR3 is TGTGCCAGCAGTTATGAGGGGCTGTCTTCACCCCTCCACTTT.

In DNA, the CDR3 is TGTGCCAGCAGTTACCGGGCTTACGAGCAGTACTTC. This translates into CASSYRAYEQYF. The chain links TRBV6-2 or TRBV6-3 to TRBJ2-7; D ambiguous. Germline-derived CDR1 and CDR2 are MNHEY and SVGEGT. The CDR3 sequence is 12 residues long. The V end was cut by 2 bases, the J end by 4 bases, with 6 bases between.

The table lists this clonotype with a count of one. The V call is TRBV7-9, the J call TRBJ1-1, with D unclear. The CDR3 consists of 12 residues. The germline V gene encodes CDR1 SEHNR and CDR2 FQNEAQ (reference sequence). V lost 0 bases and J 10 bases, leaving 9 bases between the germline ends. Here the CDR3 reads CASSLAGGLAFF. In nucleotides, the CDR3 is TGTGCCAGCAGCTTAGCCGGCGGCTTAGCTTTCTTT.

This clonotype was observed many times. This sequence joins TRBV28 and TRBJ2-7, with D unresolved. Deletions cut 10 bases from V and 0 bases from J, with 10 bases between. This CDR3 spans 12 amino acids. Germline V gene sequence: CDR1 MDHEN, CDR2 SYDVKM. CDR3 region: CATLGSSYEQYF. The CDR3, as DNA: TGTGCCACCCTGGGCAGCTCCTACGAGCAGTACTTC.

This clonotype was detected ten times or more. The rearrangement uses TRBV6-1 and TRBJ2-7; 10 bases align to TRBD1. This CDR3 spans 15 amino acids. Germline values: CDR1 MNHNS, CDR2 SASEGT. The V and J ends lost 3 bases and 4 bases, in that order; junction bases with no gene match: 6. CDR3 residues: CASSERQGAHYEQYF. The CDR3, as DNA: TGTGCCAGCAGTGAGAGACAGGGGGCGCATTACGAGCAGTACTTC.

This clonotype was counted many times. The CDR3 DNA reads as TGTGCCATCAGTGATAATCGGGCCGGGACACAGAATGAAAAACTGTTTTTT. Amino acids: CAISDNRAGTQNEKLFF. This chain joins TRBV10-3 and TRBJ1-4; D might be TRBD1 (6 bases). Germline CDR1 and CDR2: ENHRY and SYGVKD. V was clipped by 3 bases and J by 5 bases, with 19 bases between them. The length of the CDR3 is 17 residues.

This clonotype was recorded at least ten times. The chain recombines TRBV3-1 with TRBJ2-5, with D possibly called TRBD1 or TRBD2 (5 bases each). From germline, CDR1 is LGHDT and CDR2 YNNKEL (reference sequence). The CDR3 is made up of 13 amino acids. V lost 4 bases and J lost 3, with 9 bases in between. The CDR3 is CASSPRGEETQYF. The DNA for the CDR3 is TGTGCCAGCAGCCCCCGGGGCGAAGAGACCCAGTACTTC.

Details on this clonotype: A junction end diverges from the germline sequence, so it may reflect a read error. This chain uses TRBV20-1 with TRBJ1-1, with 9 bases fitting TRBD1. The CDR3 covers 13 residues. Looked up from germline, CDR1 is DFQATT and CDR2 is SNEGSKA (reference sequence). The CDR3 loop is CSARTGGGTEALF. The DNA of the CDR3 is TGCAGTGCCAGAACAGGGGGCGGGACTGAAGCTTTATTT.

The sample holds many counts of this clonotype. J is TRBJ2-1 and V is TRBV5-1; 12 bases agree with TRBD2. V trimming: 4 bases; J trimming: 7 bases; junction bases outside the gene matches: 9. The CDR3 spans 16 residues. Germline CDR1 and CDR2: SGHRS and YFSETQ. The CDR3 bases are TGCGCCAGCAGCACAATACGGACTAGCGGGACGAATGAGCAGTTCTTC. Translating it yields CASSTIRTSGTNEQFF.

This clonotype was counted many times. The chain links TRBV3-1 to TRBJ2-7, with D perhaps being TRBD1 or TRBD2 (5 bases each). Germline-derived CDR1 and CDR2 are LGHDT and YNNKEL (reference sequence). CDR3 length: 16 residues. The V end was cut by 3 bases, the J end by 4 bases, with 19 bases between. This CDR3 is CASSHSPGPQTYEQYF. CDR3 sequence (DNA): TGTGCCAGCAGCCACTCCCCGGGACCCCAAACGTACGAGCAGTACTTC.

V gene TRBV7-2 combines with J gene TRBJ2-7, with D maybe TRBD2 (5 bases). Deletions cut 5 bases from V and 8 bases from J, with 13 bases between. Germline CDR1 reads SGHTA; CDR2 reads FQGNSA. The CDR3 totals 12 residues. The CDR3 protein is CASSPEGFQQYF. CDR3 DNA: TGTGCCAGCAGCCCAGAGGGCTTTCAGCAGTACTTC. Full variable domain (missing parts from reference TRBV7-2 and TRBJ2-7): GAGVSQSPSNKVTEKGKDVELRCDPISGHTALYWYRQSLGQGLEFLIYFQGNSAPDKSGLPSDRFSAERTGGSVSTLTIQRTQQEDSAVYLCASSPEGFQQYFGPGTRLTVT.

Many counts were recorded for this clonotype. V gene TRBV12-3 or TRBV12-4 combines with J gene TRBJ1-1, with 9 bases matching TRBD1. The CDR3 has 15 amino acids. V lost 4 bases to trimming and J lost 3 bases; unmatched junction nucleotides: 6. The CDR3 DNA is TGTGCCAGCAGTTACGGACAGGGGAGGTACACTGAAGCTTTCTTT. It is translated as CASSYGQGRYTEAFF.

The J gene is TRBJ2-2, the V gene TRBV4-3; 9 nucleotides align to TRBD1. The J segment lost 7 bases and the V segment lost 0 bases, leaving 6 bases of the junction unmatched. CDR1 is LGHNA and CDR2 is YSLEER in the germline V gene. The CDR3 covers 16 residues. The CDR3 nucleotides are TGCGCCAGCAGCCAAGATTGGGGGACAGGGTTCGGGGAGCTGTTTTTT. Its translation: CASSQDWGTGFGELFF.

This clonotype was picked up many times. The chain employs TRBV5-5 and TRBJ2-7; TRBD2 matches at 7 bases. Trimming removed 3 bases from V and 3 bases from J; junction bases left unmatched: 15. Germline V lookup: CDR1 SGHKS, CDR2 YYEKEE (reference sequence). The CDR3 extends over 17 amino acids. For the CDR3, the DNA is TGTGCCAGCAGCTCAAGTCAACCCGCGGGAGTCTTCTACGAGCAGTACTTC. Protein sequence: CASSSSQPAGVFYEQYF.

At least ten counts were recorded for this clonotype. The chain joins TRBV28 to TRBJ2-3; D is uncertain. CDR3 length: 15 residues. Deletions cut 3 bases from V and 5 bases from J, with 15 bases between. Germline CDR1 reads MDHEN; CDR2 reads SYDVKM. In DNA form, the CDR3 reads TGTGCCAGCAGTTTCTCGGGCCAAGGAGTAGATACGCAGTATTTT. It is translated as CASSFSGQGVDTQYF.

This clonotype was observed at least ten times. The chain uses TRBV10-3 and TRBJ2-1; TRBD2 agrees at 7 bases. The CDR3 consists of 15 residues. Germline V CDR1 and CDR2: ENHRY, SYGVKD. V gave up 7 bases and J gave up 7 bases; unmatched junction bases: 13. The DNA for the CDR3 is TGTGCCATCATCGCTGGGGGGGATAACAGTAATGAGCAGTTCTTC. Amino acid sequence: CAIIAGGDNSNEQFF.

In this sample, this clonotype turned up many times. This sequence joins TRBV12-3 or TRBV12-4 and TRBJ2-7; the D gene is possibly TRBD2 (5 bases). This CDR3 has 14 residues. Trimming shortened V by 10 bases and J by 5 bases, and 21 bases separated the two germline ends. The CDR3 DNA is TGTGCCACCACGTCCGGGATTTGGTCCCACGAGCAGTACTTC. Encoded protein: CATTSGIWSHEQYF.

The CDR3 here is CASSPDSPRAFF. The DNA of the CDR3 is TGTGCCAGCAGCCCGGACTCTCCAAGAGCTTTCTTT. The chain links TRBV12-3 or TRBV12-4 to TRBJ1-1; D call uncertain. V was trimmed by 6 bases and J by 10 bases, leaving 15 bases between them. This CDR3 has 12 amino acids.

The table lists this clonotype with many counts. J is TRBJ1-2 and V is TRBV2; D remains ambiguous. The germline V gene encodes CDR1 SNHLY and CDR2 FYNNEI. This CDR3 spans 13 amino acids. Trimming took 6 bases from V and 5 from J, leaving 13 bases between them. The CDR3 DNA reads TGTGCCAGCAGAGGAGAGGGTTCATATGGCTACACCTTC. Protein: CASRGEGSYGYTF.

This clonotype has a count of ten or more. The rearrangement joins TRBV11-1 to TRBJ2-5; 9 nucleotides line up with TRBD1. Germline CDR1 and CDR2: SGHAT and FQDESV (reference sequence). The CDR3 spans 14 residues. V trimming: 3 bases; J trimming: 5 bases; junction bases outside the gene matches: 4. The CDR3 DNA is TGTGCCAGCAGCTTCGGGACAGGGCGGGAGACCCAGTACTTC. It specifies CASSFGTGRETQYF.

The sample holds many counts of this clonotype. V and J are TRBV7-2 and TRBJ1-2; 8 nucleotides agree with TRBD1. This CDR3 is 12 amino acids long. J lost 10 bases, V lost 2 bases, and 3 bases had no gene match. Looked up from germline, CDR1 is SGHTA and CDR2 is FQGNSA. The CDR3 nucleotides are TGTGCCAGCAGCTTACAGGGGGCAGACTACACCTTC. This codes for CASSLQGADYTF.

This clonotype is categorized as medium-sized (0.01 to 0.1%). A read error may produce the germline difference seen at one junction end. V usage is TRBV28 and J usage is TRBJ1-2; D unclear. Germline V lookup: CDR1 MDHEN, CDR2 SYDVKM. The CDR3 is 14 amino acids. The DNA of the CDR3 is TGTGCCAGCGGATCCCCCGGGTCTAAATATGGCTACACCTTC. Protein: CASGSPGSKYGYTF.

Ten or more counts support this clonotype. V gene TRBV28 combines with J gene TRBJ2-1; D call uncertain. Between the trimmed V and J ends, which lost 6 bases and 0 bases, there was a span of 12 bases. Germline CDR1 reads MDHEN; CDR2 reads SYDVKM. This CDR3 has 15 residues. In DNA form, the CDR3 reads TGTGCCAGCAGCTATTGGGCCCTCTCCTACAATGAGCAGTTCTTC. Protein product: CASSYWALSYNEQFF.

This clonotype was detected many times. This chain links TRBV6-5 with TRBJ1-6; a possible D gene is TRBD1 (6 bases). Germline assignment: CDR1 MNHEY and CDR2 SVGAGI. The CDR3 is made up of 18 amino acids. Between the trimmed V and J ends, which lost 0 bases and 8 bases, there was a span of 20 bases. As DNA, the CDR3 is TGTGCCAGCAGTTACTCGACTTCAGGCACAGGGTTCGATTCACCCCTCCACTTT. Translation: CASSYSTSGTGFDSPLHF.

This clonotype was seen ten or more times. The CDR3 spells CASSLEGVWGETQYF. DNA for the CDR3: TGTGCCAGCAGCTTAGAGGGGGTGTGGGGAGAGACCCAGTACTTC. V usage is TRBV7-2 and J usage is TRBJ2-5; D may be TRBD1 (6 bases). The CDR3 extends over 15 amino acids. V was pared by 1 base and J by 4 bases, with 13 bases between. Germline V gene lookup returns CDR1 SGHTA and CDR2 FQGNSA.